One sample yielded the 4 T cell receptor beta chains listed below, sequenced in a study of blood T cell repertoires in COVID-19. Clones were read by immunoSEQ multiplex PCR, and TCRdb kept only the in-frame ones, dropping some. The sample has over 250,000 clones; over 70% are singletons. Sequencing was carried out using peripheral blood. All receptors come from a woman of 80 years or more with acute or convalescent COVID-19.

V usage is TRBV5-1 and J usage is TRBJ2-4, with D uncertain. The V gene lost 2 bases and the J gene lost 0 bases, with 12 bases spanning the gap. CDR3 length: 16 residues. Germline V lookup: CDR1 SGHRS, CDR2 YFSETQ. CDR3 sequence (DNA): TGCGCCAGCAGCTTAGGCAGCGATATAGCCAAAAACATTCAGTACTTC. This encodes CASSLGSDIAKNIQYF.

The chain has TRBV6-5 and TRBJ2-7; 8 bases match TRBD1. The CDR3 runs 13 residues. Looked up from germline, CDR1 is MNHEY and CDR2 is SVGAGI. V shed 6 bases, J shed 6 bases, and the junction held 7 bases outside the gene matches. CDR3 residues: CASRSGTGGEQYF. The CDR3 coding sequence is TGTGCCAGCAGATCCGGGACAGGCGGCGAGCAGTACTTC.

The CDR3 bases are TGTGCCAGCAGTGGAGGGACTAGCGTGTCCTACGAGCAGTACTTC. Residues: CASSGGTSVSYEQYF. This chain links TRBV6-6 with TRBJ2-7; 10 nucleotides match TRBD2. The CDR3 contains 15 residues. CDR1 and CDR2 (germline): MNHNY, SVGAGI (reference sequence). V dropped 5 bases and J dropped 1; count of bases not matched to a gene: 5.

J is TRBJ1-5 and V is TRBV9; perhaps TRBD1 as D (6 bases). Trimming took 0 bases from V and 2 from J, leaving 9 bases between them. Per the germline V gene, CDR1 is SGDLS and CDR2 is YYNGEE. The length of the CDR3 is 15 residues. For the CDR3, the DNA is TGTGCCAGCAGCGTAGGGGAGGGGGGCAATCAGCCCCAGCATTTT. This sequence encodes CASSVGEGGNQPQHF.